These T cell receptor beta chains were read from a single sample in a study of T-cell reconstitution after alpha-beta-depleted transplantation in children. TCRdb called the PCR reads again in MiXCR, with one record for every CDR3 protein. The data show about 7,400 distinct CDR3 sequences, about 30% seen once. Sample: peripheral blood, taken 60 days after TCRalphabeta/CD19-depleted stem cell transplant. The receptors derive from a boy in the first two years of life who had a stem cell transplant for SCID, so the T cells may come from the graft donor. Both conserved end residues are part of each CDR3. Part of the rows lack a size; the others show once, few, many or a class for expanded clones.

J gene	clone size	V gene	CDR3 protein
.	.	TRBV4-3	CASSQDREEETQYF
TRBJ1-5	.	TRBV7-6	CASSRNSGGSNQPQHF
TRBJ1-5	few	TRBV4-2	CAMGPGLLWVLGNQPQHF
TRBJ1-6	medium-sized	TRBV7-9	CASSRQGAYNSPLHF
TRBJ2-5	.	TRBV6-1	CASTPRGAGGQETQYF
TRBJ2-2	medium-sized	TRBV11-2	CASSLKMTNTGELFF
TRBJ1-4	.	TRBV10-3	CAISESRRGPSNEKLFF
TRBJ1-2	many	TRBV5-1	CASSRTPRYGYTF
TRBJ2-1	.	TRBV29-1	CSVEGQGFNDEQFF
TRBJ1-1	medium-sized	TRBV5-1	CASSKRTGVTEAFF
TRBJ1-2	medium-sized	TRBV6-5	CASSRTGNYGYTF
TRBJ1-5	medium-sized	TRBV5-1	CASSLVGRKGSHQPQHF
TRBJ1-2	medium-sized	TRBV27	CASSYRRGRGYTF
TRBJ2-2	.	TRBV5-6	CAMGPRKDRGSWTGELFF
TRBJ2-7	medium-sized	TRBV2	CASRFGQPEQYF
TRBJ1-6	medium-sized	TRBV10-3	CAINPGGYNSPLHF
TRBJ2-1	medium-sized	TRBV20-1	CSARDLSHEQFF
TRBJ2-2	many	TRBV14	CASSQFGGNTGELFF
TRBJ2-7	.	TRBV5-1	CASSLSPGQGNSYEQYF
TRBJ2-3	.	TRBV5-8	CASRRTSGGRYTQYF
TRBJ1-2	medium-sized	TRBV5-1	CASSSWLGNYGYTF
TRBJ1-2	few	TRBV12-3/TRBV12-4	CASRNPSWEVGYTF
TRBJ2-1	.	TRBV5-1	CASSVASGSFYNEQFF
TRBJ2-1	medium-sized	TRBV14	CATEQGCNEQFF
TRBJ2-7	medium-sized	TRBV7-2	CASSWGLAGGQYEQYF
TRBJ1-6	medium-sized	TRBV7-8	CASSLWVSGSSPLHF
TRBJ1-2	medium-sized	TRBV5-1	CASSLERVANYGYTF
TRBJ2-7	medium-sized	TRBV7-2	CASRLQTYAYEQYF
TRBJ1-5	medium-sized	TRBV20-1	CSANHNPKDNQPQHF
TRBJ1-2	.	TRBV11-2	CASSLVGSDYGYTF
TRBJ2-5	medium-sized	TRBV11-2	CASSLVRMRIQETQYF
TRBJ1-2	many	TRBV7-9	CASSFLGPAVGYTF
TRBJ2-7	medium-sized	TRBV6-1	CASARGYPRFEQYF
TRBJ2-3	medium-sized	TRBV6-5	CASSYGGPRGADTQYF
TRBJ2-1	.	TRBV3-1	CASSQAAEQFF
TRBJ2-1	.	TRBV5-8	CASSLVGVSGSHEQFF